Shown below are 3 T cell receptor beta chains from a single sample sequenced in a study of ipilimumab plus nivolumab after autologous stem cell transplantation (dated by TCRdb to 2020 to 2023). Receptor amplification or capture employed the immunoSEQ multiplex PCR assay. The immuneACCESS repertoire file appears here via TCRdb, limited to in-frame rearrangements. These files lack a portion of the clones; in checked studies, under half of the deficit traces to unresolved V genes, and the cause of the others is not known. Across this sample there are tens of thousands of clones, with under 85% seen only once. The ten largest clones add up to 2% to 2.5% of the sample. Here the sequenced sample was PBMCs, taken in a trial of ipilimumab plus nivolumab as post-transplant consolidation. These receptor sequences come from a male donor with diffuse large B-cell lymphoma.

In its sample, this clone ranks as medium-sized. This chain links TRBV30 with TRBJ1-2; D is ambiguous. Germline CDR1 GTSNPN, CDR2 SVGIG (reference sequence). The V end lost 0 bases, the J end lost 2 bases, and 10 bases lay between the germline ends. This CDR3 region has 14 residues. CDR3 nucleotides: TGTGCCTGGAGTGTCTATCGCCAAAACTATGGCTACACCTTC. Translating gives CAWSVYRQNYGYTF.

In its sample, this clone was seen once. The chain links TRBV20-1 to TRBJ1-2; maybe TRBD1 (5 bases). Germline V lookup: CDR1 DFQATT, CDR2 SNEGSKA (reference sequence). The V end lost 3 bases, the J end lost 8 bases, and 7 bases lay between the germline ends. The length of the CDR3 is 10 residues. The DNA of the CDR3 is TGCAGTGCTAGGAGGGACGGCTACACCTTC. Translated, it gives CSARRDGYTF.

V and J are TRBV5-1 and TRBJ2-7, with D maybe TRBD2 (7 bases). Between the trimmed V and J ends, which lost 6 bases and 7 bases, there was a span of 26 bases. Germline loops: CDR1 SGHRS, CDR2 YFSETQ. This CDR3 is built from 16 residues. The CDR3 loop reads CASKDPRGAIADEQYF. CDR3 in DNA: TGCGCCAGCAAGGACCCCCGGGGGGCCATAGCGGATGAGCAGTACTTC.